This T cell receptor beta chain emerged from a study of T cells in Graves' hyperthyroidism and ophthalmopathy. Deletions cut 3 bases from V and 7 bases from J, with 10 bases between. CDR3 length: 13 residues. Per germline, CDR1 SGHNT and CDR2 YENEEA. RNA transcripts provided the source from which TCR beta CDR3 regions were amplified. A set of HTBI primers served as the primers for a first-round RT-PCR of the TCR CDR3. TCRdb reanalysed the multiplex PCR reads using MiXCR and keeps one entry per CDR3 protein. This table has approximately 400,000 distinct CDR3 sequences, approximately 15% appearing once.

The origin of this receptor is a woman aged 18-30 years with Graves' hyperthyroidism. Sequencing used blood. This sequence joins TRBV11-3 and TRBJ2-1, with a possible D match to TRBD2 (5 bases). The CDR3 bases are TGTGCCAGCAGCTTTTCATCGGGAAATGAGCAGTTCTTC. Translation gives CASSFSSGNEQFF.